This TCR beta chain was sequenced in a study of blood T cell repertoires in COVID-19. Overall study context: The study drew acute and convalescent COVID-19 samples from the United States, Italy and Spain. The analysed material was cDNA or gDNA that came from T cells, B-cell-depleted T cells, or PBMCs.

CDR3 length: 16 residues. CDR1 and CDR2 from the germline V gene are SGHRS and YFSETQ. Trimming left V 0 bases short and J 4 bases short, with 13 bases between. Participants were aged about 18 to 100 years, lived in about two dozen US areas, and enrolled virtually. Authors' analysis steps: Nucleated cell counts were estimated from reference gene primer amplification. The assay was immunoSEQ multiplex PCR, and TCRdb's table has in-frame clones only and misses some. The V and J calls and the clone size are those of that table, but D and trimming were determined from the DNA. The sample comprises 150,000 or so clones, approximately 88% of which are singletons, and 10% to 15% rests with the top ten.

The sequence derives from a woman aged 55-70 years who had recovered from COVID-19. Sequenced input: PBMCs or T cells enriched from blood (not recorded which). The genes are TRBV5-1 and TRBJ2-2, with D tentatively TRBD2 (6 bases). The CDR3 nucleotides are TGCGCCAGCAGCTTGGCGGCGGGACTGCGCACCGGGGAGCTGTTTTTT. This codes for CASSLAAGLRTGELFF. The full variable domain, with the rest looked up from reference TRBV5-1 and TRBJ2-2, is KAGVTQTPRYLIKTRGQQVTLSCSPISGHRSVSWYQQTPGQGLQFLFEYFSETQRNKGNFPGRFSGRQFSNSRSEMNVSTLELGDSALYLCASSLAAGLRTGELFFGEGSRLTVL.